Described below is a single T cell receptor (beta chain) sequence and its context. The specificity of this receptor is unknown. Base-call qualities are not available, and no considerably larger clone is one nucleotide away. The cohort consisted of approximately 670 healthy bone marrow donors. All cohort members were sampled while nominally healthy, although unrecorded immune exposures were likely present. The donor was CMV seropositive and belonged to the group of some 290 seropositive cohort members. A peripheral blood sample was provided by each donor, and peripheral blood mononuclear cells were used for TCR beta sequencing. Genomic DNA extraction from the blood cell samples was performed with the Qiagen DNeasy Blood Extraction Kit. These data originate in a study of cytomegalovirus exposure and HLA in healthy donors (dated by TCRdb to about 2017). Broadly, across the study: According to an earlier analysis of several hundred of the donors, 150 million to 200 million T cells yielded 117 million unique TCR beta sequences and 276 Gb of sequence data. Roughly 300 gigabases of sequencing data and 75 million to 85 million unique TCR sequences made up an early release that covered several hundred HLA-typed donors. The genetic ancestry cluster associated with self-reported Caucasian donors included about 84% of the 350 to 500 genotyped donors. The study aimed to test whether cataloging public T cell receptors could reveal signatures of past pathogen exposure. The study used immunosequencing to profile the T cell repertoires of 600 to 850 subjects and linked those repertoires to cytomegalovirus serostatus. A separate validation cohort of about 110 different subjects was used in addition to the approximately 670-subject first cohort. To predict cytomegalovirus infection status, the study combined high-throughput TCR immunosequencing, statistical association of individual TCRs with disease status, and machine learning. A later analysis re-analyzed previously published TCR beta repertoires from approximately 670 donors and added high-resolution HLA genotyping to study TCR occurrence patterns. Rather than drawing on any new phenotypic data, the later analysis identified candidate immune exposures from TCR beta sequences and the way those sequences occurred across donors. In an earlier analysis of several hundred of the donors, high-throughput TCR beta sequencing was used to judge whether each TCR beta V gene segment behaved as functional or pseudogenic. Donor age, sex, ethnicity and CMV serostatus were compiled together with the repertoire data. Genome-wide SNP genotypes for about 65% of the roughly 670 donors were used in a later genetic analysis, which treated that subset as a discovery cohort. All discovery cohort repertoires had been generated using a single sequencing platform. HLA typing covered class I and class II loci at four-digit resolution. Typing coverage differed by locus: A, B, C, DRB1 and DQB1 were typed in roughly 620-630 donors, DQA1 in 500 to 550, DPA1 in roughly 590, and DPB1 in just under 490. A handful of DR-DQ haplotypes were handled as single units for association and clustering because linkage in the cohort was strong. Across 398 genotyped donors of the cohort, an average of roughly 250,000 unique TCR beta nucleotide sequences per donor were sequenced, and 15% to 20% of those sequences were non-productive.

Deletion took 4 bases off V and 7 bases off J, with a span of 14 bases between the germline ends. From its cysteine to its phenylalanine, the CDR3 spans 13 amino acids. Here the CDR3 DNA is all that survives: 39 bases in frame from base 1. CDR1 is given as ENHRY and CDR2 as SYGVKD, both from the germline V gene. Results and caveats for the whole study, not just this receptor: A cluster of highly shared sequence variants was judged likely to be a technical artifact of the sequencing pipeline. In a later genetic analysis, fewer N-insertions in productive TCRs were reported among donors in an Asian-associated ancestry cluster than the approximately 710-donor mean. The authors suggested that the approach could potentially be extended to other disease states and immunological phenotypes. Assigning TCR associations to individual alleles was difficult when HLA alleles, especially DR and DQ, strongly co-occurred. Because HLA typing was missing for some donors at each locus, association tests included only the typed subset. An earlier analysis of some 560 of the donors showed that most TCR beta V segments appeared in productive rearrangements either about 90% or about 30% of the time, which broadly matched IMGT annotations. According to a later analysis, most CMV-associated TCR beta chains appeared to be HLA-restricted, and the HLA associations seemed to be driven largely by CMV exposure. CMV serostatus was the only immune exposure information available for the cohort. A total of 164 TCR beta chains were listed by the study as associated with cytomegalovirus. While some public TCRs were present in many individuals, most TCR sequences turned up only very rarely across donors. A later analysis found that HLA-associated TCR beta chains were more clonally expanded and had lower generation probabilities than equally common non-associated chains. Correlated functional status among segregating V segments might be attributable to linkage disequilibrium, but an unknown experimental factor could not be ruled out. A few of the identified cytomegalovirus-associated TCR beta chains were confirmed in vitro to be specific for cytomegalovirus antigens. At a false discovery rate of 0.05, a later analysis linked 16,951 TCR beta sequences to specific HLA alleles. Some IMGT-functional V segments, including TRBV6-2 and TRBV6-3, could not be told apart with the 87-base-pair reads, so those segments were excluded. Because counts were too low, more than 15 rarely observed V segments, including chromosome 9 orphons, were left out of the earlier analysis of over 550 of the donors. The classifier was reported to diagnose cytomegalovirus status with high specificity and sensitivity in both the original cohort and the validation cohort. V-gene and J-gene trimming of TCR beta chains was associated with a missense DCLRE1C variant in a later genetic analysis, and the association was replicated in an independent cohort. In a later analysis, several top co-occurrence clusters were reported to appear linked to parvovirus B19, influenza, CMV and Epstein-Barr virus. The cohort was sequenced for TCR beta chains only, and without alpha or paired-chain data the features that could be detected were limited. In a later analysis, the rate of TCR association differed among HLA loci, with DRB1 alleles having the most associated TCRs and HLA-C alleles having the fewest. A further reported finding was that TCR beta sequences accurately predicted the HLA-A and HLA-B alleles for most subjects in the first cohort. The presence/absence analyses assumed that sequencing depth was roughly uniform across donors, and that assumption may not be true.

The method was the immunoSEQ multiplex PCR assay. For the multiplex PCR, a mixture combining 60 forward primers for TCR Vbeta segments and 13 reverse primers for TCR Jbeta segments was used. Amplification of the CDR3 region of rearranged TCR beta genes was performed with a multiplex PCR assay on genomic DNA. Amplified TCR beta libraries were sequenced as 87-base-pair reads on the Illumina HiSeq System. The authors' pipeline ran thus. A later analysis tallied about 77 million unique TCR beta chains across the 666 repertoires, and around 12 million of those chains were shared by two or more donors. Raw reads were error-corrected and collapsed into unique sequences by a nearest-neighbor algorithm in which closely related sequences were merged to remove PCR and sequencing errors. V, D and J gene segments were assigned by aligning CDR3 sequences to IMGT reference sequences. For a sequence to be retained, a match of at least six nucleotides to both a V gene segment and a J gene segment was required. Rearrangements were classified as productive when the CDR3 lacked stop codons and remained in frame with V and J, and all other rearrangements were classified as non-productive. Following IMGT convention, CDR3 was defined as the stretch from the second conserved V-encoded cysteine to the conserved J-encoded phenylalanine. Sequences without an unambiguous match to a single V gene segment were excluded from the earlier analysis of a few hundred of the donors. In an earlier analysis of around 590 of the donors, a V segment was called functional when productive rearrangements were above 56.7%, and segregating when the standard deviation between donors exceeded 5%. A statistical classification framework was built to diagnose cytomegalovirus status from the catalog of TCR beta chain sequences. In a later analysis, V and J genes were assigned by comparing TCR nucleotide sequences against IMGT/GENE-DB human TR gene sequences. A later analysis assigned CDR3 sequences and most-parsimonious VDJ recombination scenarios with the TCRdist pipeline. In a later analysis, each TCR beta chain was defined by its CDR3 amino acid sequence together with its V-gene family, and reads without a unique V-gene family were excluded. In a later analysis, approximately 590 highly shared, low-generation-probability nucleotide sequences were removed to address suspected cross-contamination and a sequencing artifact. In a later analysis, a clonal expansion index for each public chain was calculated from normalized within-repertoire ranks of inferred template counts. In a later analysis, generation probabilities were computed using a VDJ recombination model fitted to out-of-frame rearrangements, and the results were checked against IGoR. In a later analysis, TCR-TCR, TCR-HLA and TCR-CMV co-occurrence was scored with hypergeometric tests, and a repertoire-size bias correction was applied to TCR pairs. In a later analysis, false discovery rates were estimated by permuting HLA or CMV assignments 20 times. In a later analysis, co-occurring TCRs were grouped using DBSCAN, with TCRdist sequence similarity added in when clustering inside HLA-allele-positive subsets. Repertoires with fewer than 30,000 or more than 120,000 public chains, plus five repertoires with anomalous nucleotide sharing, were excluded from co-occurrence clustering. TCRdb holds this immuneACCESS table with in-frame rearrangements only. Some clones are missing; in checked studies, unresolved V genes explain under half, and the rest has no known cause. The V and J calls and clone size come from that table; D and trimming were worked out from the DNA. The sample table contains around 200,000 clones; only one count was recorded for roughly 84% of them. The ten biggest clones cover 1% to 1.5% of the sample.

The sequenced sample consisted of PBMCs. This clonotype originated in a girl aged 2 to 10 in good health and CMV-seropositive. This receptor chain uses TRBV10-3 and TRBJ2-7, and the D gene may be TRBD2, 5 bases matching. Here the CDR3 is given as CAISGGDFREQYF. The bases are TGTGCCATCAGTGGGGGAGACTTCCGGGAGCAGTACTTC.